This is a list of T cell receptor beta chains from one sample in a study of blood T cell repertoires in COVID-19. Sequencing was performed with immunoSEQ multiplex PCR; in TCRdb, only in-frame clones are kept and a portion is missing. The data contain about 490,000 clones, approximately 83% of them singletons. Sequenced sample: peripheral blood. These TCRs come from a human donor in a cohort sampled during active COVID-19. Each CDR3 is given with its conserved first and last residue. The D gene is left open where the match is weak. Clone size appears in some rows only: once, few, many, or a class for an expanded clone.

TGTGCCAGCAGCTCATCGACAGGGTTTGGCTCCGCGGGGACAGATACGCAGTATTTT | CASSSSTGFGSAGTDTQYF | TRBJ2-3 | TRBV13 | . | .
TGTGCCAGCAGCGCCGACATTGGGACTGAAGCTTTCTTT | CASSADIGTEAFF | TRBJ1-1 | TRBV14 | . | .
TGTGCCAGCAGCTCCCGGGGGGGGCCAGATACGCAGTATTTT | CASSSRGGPDTQYF | TRBJ2-3 | TRBV11-3 | TRBD2 | .
TGTGCCAGCAGCCAGAGAAAGGAGGGATCACAGTACTTC | CASSQRKEGSQYF | TRBJ2-7 | TRBV3-1/TRBV3-2 | . | .
TGCGCCAGCAGAGAGCCGGGAAGCACCGGGGAGCTGTTTTTT | CASREPGSTGELFF | TRBJ2-2 | TRBV5-1 | . | .
TGTGCCAGCAGCTTGACCGGGACAGACAACTATGGCTACACCTTC | CASSLTGTDNYGYTF | TRBJ1-2 | TRBV5-6 | TRBD1 | .
TGTGCCAGTGCGGACAGGGGGCGGAGGGGCATGAACACTGAAGCTTTCTTT | CASADRGRRGMNTEAFF | TRBJ1-1 | TRBV19 | TRBD1 | .
TGTGCCAGCAGCCACGACAACCTTCCCTACGAGCAGTACTTC | CASSHDNLPYEQYF | TRBJ2-7 | TRBV5-5 | . | .
TGTGCCAGCAGCGTAGGGCGGGAGGGCCGGAATGAGCAGTTCTTC | CASSVGREGRNEQFF | TRBJ2-1 | TRBV9 | TRBD2 | few
TGTGCCAGCAGTGAAGCGATTACGGGACTAGCGGGACTCAGCAATGAGCAGTTCTTC | CASSEAITGLAGLSNEQFF | TRBJ2-1 | TRBV6-1 | TRBD2 | .
TGTGCCAGCAGTTTAAACACAGAGACCCAGTACTTC | CASSLNTETQYF | TRBJ2-5 | TRBV28 | . | .